The sequence of this T cell receptor beta chain was determined in a study of technical replicates of blood from several donors (dated by TCRdb to the late 2010s). The CDR3 runs 11 residues from the cysteine to the phenylalanine. Solely the CDR3 DNA is kept, with 33 bases framed from the first base. CDR1 SQVTM and CDR2 ANQGSEA were looked up in the germline V gene. Points on this clone: This clone's antigen is unknown. The germline gene is not matched at one end of the junction; a read error may be the cause.

Libraries were prepared through the immunoSEQ multiplex PCR assay. The clones in this table, taken by TCRdb from immuneACCESS, are in-frame only. Not every clone is retained; where verified, under half of the shortfall comes from an unresolved V gene, and the cause of the rest is unknown. This sample has 75,000 to 90,000 clones in its table, and 95% of those were observed once. The ten largest clones take up under 0.35% of the sample. The sequencing input was T cells isolated from PBMCs. This receptor was identified in a human donor in good health. The chain couples TRBV29-1 to TRBJ1-2; TRBD1 might be the D gene, on 6 matching bases. The sequence in DNA is TGCAGCGTTCGGGACAACTACGGCTACACCTTC. Protein translation: CSVRDNYGYTF.